The clone carrying this TCR beta chain was detected many times. Unique molecular identifiers tagged every individual TCR cDNA molecule. TCRdb ran MiXCR on the 5' RACE reads and lists one entry per CDR3 protein. The table shows 89,000 or so distinct CDR3 sequences, with about 20% occurring only once. Germline CDR1 is LGHNT and CDR2 is FRNRAP. V shed 7 bases and J shed 1 base, with 15 bases lying between them. The CDR3 spans 15 residues. The time point denotes: sample taken at primary tumor resection. Unsorted tumor, nontumor lung tissue or cryopreserved PBMC supplied the whole RNA. There were roughly 78 donors, all of them untreated patients with early-stage non-small cell lung cancer. This sample was taken from a study of spatial heterogeneity in lung cancer. About the study: Consistently, beta-chain sequences turned up in larger numbers than alpha-chain sequences did.

V and J are TRBV12-5 and TRBJ2-3; tentative D call: TRBD2 (5 bases). This specimen consisted of PBMCs, obtained at surgery. The sequence was obtained from a male donor with early-stage non-small cell lung cancer. The DNA of the CDR3 is TGTGCTAGTGCCACGGGTGGAGCGGGCACAGATACGCAGTATTTT. It encodes CASATGGAGTDTQYF.